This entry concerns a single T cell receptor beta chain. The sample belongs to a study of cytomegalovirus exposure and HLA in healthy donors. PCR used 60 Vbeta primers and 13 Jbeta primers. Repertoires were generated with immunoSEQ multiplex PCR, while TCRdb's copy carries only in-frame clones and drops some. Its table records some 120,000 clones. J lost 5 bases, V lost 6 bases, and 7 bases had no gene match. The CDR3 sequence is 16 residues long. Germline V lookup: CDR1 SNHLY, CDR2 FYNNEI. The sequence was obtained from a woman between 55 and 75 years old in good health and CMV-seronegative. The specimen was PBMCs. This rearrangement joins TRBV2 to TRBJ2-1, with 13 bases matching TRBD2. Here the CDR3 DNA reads TGTGCCAGCAGCGGACCACTAGCGGGAGGGGACAATGAGCAGTTCTTC. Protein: CASSGPLAGGDNEQFF.